These 21 T cell receptor beta chains share one sample of origin, sequenced in a study of blood T cell repertoires in COVID-19. Profiling relied on immunoSEQ multiplex PCR, and the TCRdb table lists in-frame clones only, not all of them. Among about 68,000 clones listed, 65% to 90% were seen once. Sequencing was done on a sample of peripheral blood. Source of these receptors: a man aged 45-65 years with acute or convalescent COVID-19.

This sequence joins TRBV15 and TRBJ2-3, with 10 positions matching TRBD2. The germline V gene encodes CDR1 LNHNV and CDR2 YYDKDF (reference sequence). The CDR3 is 16 amino acids. J lost 1 base, V lost 0 bases, and 1 base had no gene match. In DNA, the CDR3 is TGTGCCACCAGCAGAGATGGACTAGCGGGCACAGATACGCAGTATTTT. Translation: CATSRDGLAGTDTQYF.

The chain has TRBV10-1 and TRBJ2-1; 13 nucleotides agree with TRBD2. This CDR3 region has 14 residues. CDR1 is WNHNN, CDR2 SYGVQD, per germline (reference sequence). Unmatched junction bases numbered 3, after V lost 8 bases and J lost 5 bases. CDR3 coding DNA: TGCGCCAGCGTGACTAGCGGGGGGAACAATGAGCAGTTCTTC. Translation: CASVTSGGNNEQFF.

This chain connects TRBV6-5 to TRBJ2-7, with D perhaps matching TRBD1 (6 bases). The CDR3 has 15 amino acids. Germline CDR1 and CDR2: MNHEY and SVGAGI. The V gene lost 0 bases and the J gene lost 2 bases, with 11 bases spanning the gap. The CDR3, as DNA: TGTGCCAGCAGTTACTCCGGGGACAAAACCTACGAGCAGTACTTC. Protein sequence: CASSYSGDKTYEQYF.

This clone appeared once. The chain couples TRBV6-5 to TRBJ2-1; 8 bases are a match to TRBD2. CDR3 length: 15 amino acids. V lost 6 bases and J lost 6; bases outside the gene matches: 10. Germline CDR1 is MNHEY and CDR2 is SVGAGI. The CDR3 sequence: CASRSTGGPSNEQFF. CDR3 DNA: TGTGCCAGCAGATCTACGGGGGGGCCGTCCAATGAGCAGTTCTTC.

The chain links TRBV24-1 to TRBJ2-4; 11 bases align to TRBD1. The CDR3 loop spans 16 amino acids. V trimming: 3 bases; J trimming: 6 bases; junction bases outside the gene matches: 6. Germline V gives CDR1 KGHDR, CDR2 SFDVKD. In nucleotides, the CDR3 is TGTGCCACCAGTGATGGGGGACAGGGGGGGCGAAACATTCAGTACTTC. Residues: CATSDGGQGGRNIQYF.

V usage is TRBV2 and J usage is TRBJ1-3; 7 bases match TRBD1. Germline V CDR1 and CDR2: SNHLY, FYNNEI. The CDR3 sequence is 14 residues long. Germline trimming cut 4 bases from V and 4 bases from J; bases unmatched to any gene: 4. The CDR3 nucleotides read TGTGCCAGCAGTGGGACGGACAGGGGAAACACCATATATTTT. It is translated as CASSGTDRGNTIYF.

The rearrangement uses TRBV19 and TRBJ1-6; D ambiguous. The germline gives CDR1 LNHDA, CDR2 SQIVND (reference sequence). V was cut by 1 base and J by 6 bases, with 10 bases left in between. The CDR3 extends over 15 amino acids. The CDR3 DNA follows: TGTGCCAGTAGTATAGTGGCTGCACCTAATTCACCCCTCCACTTT. Encoded protein: CASSIVAAPNSPLHF. The full variable domain, in which reference TRBV19 and TRBJ1-6 provide the parts outside the CDR3, is DGGITQSPKYLFRKEGQNVTLSCEQNLNHDAMYWYRQDPGQGLRLIYYSQIVNDFQKGDIAEGYSVSREKKESFPLTVTSAQKNPTAFYLCASSIVAAPNSPLHFGNGTRLTVT.

The chain has TRBV13 and TRBJ2-5; D is possibly TRBD1 (5 bases). Germline loops: CDR1 PRHDT, CDR2 FYEKMQ (reference sequence). This CDR3 comprises 16 residues. Between the trimmed V and J ends, which lost 2 bases and 3 bases, there was a span of 16 bases. The CDR3 protein is CASSLSSWGVEETQYF. In nucleotides, the CDR3 is TGTGCCAGCAGCTTATCTTCTTGGGGCGTCGAAGAGACCCAGTACTTC. Together with reference TRBV13 and TRBJ2-5, the CDR3 gives the full variable domain: AAGVIQSPRHLIKEKRETATLKCYPIPRHDTVYWYQQGPGQDPQFLISFYEKMQSDKGSIPDRFSAQQFSDYHSELNMSSLELGDSALYFCASSLSSWGVEETQYFGPGTRLLVL.

The chain has TRBV24-1 and TRBJ2-3; 8 positions agree with TRBD2. CDR1 is KGHDR, CDR2 SFDVKD, per germline. Trimming at V came to 12 bases and at J to 0 bases, leaving 4 bases not matched to a gene. The CDR3 is 13 amino acids. The CDR3 DNA reads TGTGCCGCCCGGGGGGGGAGCACAGATACGCAGTATTTT. Amino acid sequence: CAARGGSTDTQYF.

The V gene is TRBV7-6, the J gene TRBJ2-2, with D tentatively TRBD2 (7 bases). V lost 5 bases, J lost 0 bases, and 13 bases lay in between. The CDR3 is made up of 16 amino acids. Germline CDR1 SGHVS, CDR2 FNYEAQ. CDR3 residues: CASSPRGGPNTGELFF. CDR3 nucleotides: TGTGCCAGCAGCCCTCGCGGGGGCCCGAACACCGGGGAGCTGTTTTTT.

The chain combines TRBV3-1 (or the pseudogene TRBV3-2) with TRBJ2-3, with TRBD2 matching 9 bases. CDR1 is LGHDT and CDR2 is YNNKEL in the germline V gene (reference sequence). Trimming removed 4 bases from V and 4 bases from J; junction bases left unmatched: 6. This CDR3 comprises 15 residues. The CDR3 loop is CASSRRSGGPDTQYF. CDR3 nucleotides: TGTGCCAGCAGCCGAAGAAGCGGGGGGCCAGATACGCAGTATTTT.

The chain links TRBV5-6 to TRBJ2-5; 7 bases map to TRBD2. The CDR3 loop spans 15 amino acids. Trimming cost V 1 base and J 1 base; bases outside gene matches: 4. Germline V gene data show CDR1 as SGHDT and CDR2 as YYEEEE. CDR3 nucleotide sequence: TGTGCCAGCAGCTTGACGGCTAGCGGCCAAGAGACCCAGTACTTC. It encodes CASSLTASGQETQYF.

This clone appeared once. The chain joins TRBV20-1 to TRBJ1-5; no reliable D call. V was pared by 3 bases and J by 0 bases, with 6 bases between. Per the germline V gene, CDR1 is DFQATT and CDR2 is SNEGSKA (reference sequence). The CDR3 contains 13 residues. In nucleotides, the CDR3 is TGCAGTGCTAGTTTCGGTAGCAATCAGCCCCAGCATTTT. Translation: CSASFGSNQPQHF.

This clone was detected only once. CDR3 nucleotide sequence: TGTGCCACCTCTCTAGGCGGTTGGGAGACCCAGTACTTC. Translation gives CATSLGGWETQYF. The gene calls are TRBV15 and TRBJ2-5; D remains ambiguous. CDR1 is LNHNV, CDR2 YYDKDF, per germline (reference sequence). The V and J ends lost 8 bases and 5 bases respectively, with 15 bases between them. The CDR3 has 13 amino acids. Full variable domain (remainder filled in from reference TRBV15 and TRBJ2-5): DAMVIQNPRYQVTQFGKPVTLSCSQTLNHNVMYWYQQKSSQAPKLLFHYYDKDFNNEADTPDNFQSRRPNTSFCFLDIRSPGLGDTAMYLCATSLGGWETQYFGPGTRLLVL.

This clone was seen a few times. J is TRBJ1-6 and V is TRBV5-1; D is unresolved. Trimming removed 2 bases from V and 10 bases from J, with 10 bases in between. The CDR3 totals 13 residues. CDR1 is SGHRS, CDR2 YFSETQ, per germline. CDR3 sequence reads: CASSFETYSPLHF. CDR3 bases: TGCGCCAGCAGCTTTGAGACTTACTCACCCCTCCACTTT.

The V and J genes are TRBV5-1 and TRBJ2-3; D may be TRBD1 (7 bases). V lost 0 bases, J lost 6 bases, and 17 bases lay in between. The CDR3 is 16 amino acids. From germline, CDR1 is SGHRS and CDR2 YFSETQ. The CDR3 spells CASSLDGQGGGDTQYF. CDR3 nucleotide sequence: TGCGCCAGCAGCTTGGACGGGCAGGGGGGCGGCGATACGCAGTATTTT. The full variable domain, completed using reference TRBV5-1 and TRBJ2-3, is KAGVTQTPRYLIKTRGQQVTLSCSPISGHRSVSWYQQTPGQGLQFLFEYFSETQRNKGNFPGRFSGRQFSNSRSEMNVSTLELGDSALYLCASSLDGQGGGDTQYFGPGTRLTVL.

This clone was counted a few times. The chain has TRBV11-2 and TRBJ1-2, with TRBD1 matching over 9 bases. V gave up 6 bases and J gave up 8 bases; unmatched junction bases: 13. CDR1 is SGHAT and CDR2 is FQNNGV in the germline V gene. There are 15 residues in the CDR3. CDR3 nucleotides: TGTGCCAGCAGACGAATCCGGGACAGGGTAGACGGCTACACCTTC. Translation gives CASRRIRDRVDGYTF. Full variable domain (outside the CDR3, taken from reference TRBV11-2 and TRBJ1-2): EAGVAQSPRYKIIEKRQSVAFWCNPISGHATLYWYQQILGQGPKLLIQFQNNGVVDDSQLPKDRFSAERLKGVDSTLKIQPAKLEDSAVYLCASRRIRDRVDGYTFGSGTRLTVV.

The V call is TRBV5-6, the J call TRBJ2-2; D is perhaps TRBD2 (5 bases). Germline CDR1 SGHDT, CDR2 YYEEEE. The CDR3 contains 15 residues. Trimming removed 2 bases at V and 5 bases at J, with 13 bases between. This chain's CDR3 is CASSFGESETGELFF. The CDR3 DNA reads as TGTGCCAGCAGCTTTGGGGAGTCGGAGACCGGGGAGCTGTTTTTT.

The chain recombines TRBV20-1 with TRBJ2-5; D is uncertain. Germline V gene sequence: CDR1 DFQATT, CDR2 SNEGSKA (reference sequence). The CDR3 sequence is 12 residues long. Trimming took off 3 bases at V and 3 bases at J, with 8 bases between the two ends. This chain's CDR3 is CSASPREETQYF. For the CDR3, the DNA is TGCAGTGCTAGTCCCCGTGAAGAGACCCAGTACTTC.

The gene calls are TRBV7-2 and TRBJ1-6, with 8 bases aligning to TRBD1. This CDR3 region has 16 residues. From germline, CDR1 is SGHTA and CDR2 FQGNSA. With V trimmed by 5 bases and J by 6 bases, 9 bases remained unmatched. CDR3 sequence reads: CASSQNGQGLNSPLHF. In DNA, the CDR3 is TGTGCCAGCAGCCAAAACGGACAGGGACTTAATTCACCCCTCCACTTT.

The chain links TRBV14 to TRBJ2-3; 8 bases align to TRBD2. Trimming removed 6 bases from V and 4 bases from J; junction bases left unmatched: 12. Germline V gene lookup returns CDR1 SGHDN and CDR2 FVKESK. This CDR3 has 16 amino acids. CDR3 sequence (DNA): TGTGCCAGCAGTCGTGCCACCGGGGGGGCGGCAGATACGCAGTATTTT. Encoded protein: CASSRATGGAADTQYF.